The sequence of this T cell receptor beta chain was determined in a study of cytomegalovirus exposure and HLA in healthy donors. Germline CDR1 is SGHKS and CDR2 is YYEKEE (reference sequence). CDR3 length: 17 amino acids. The V gene lost 4 bases and the J gene lost 0 bases, with 14 bases spanning the gap. The PCR had 60 Vbeta and 13 Jbeta primers. Using immunoSEQ multiplex PCR, the repertoire was profiled, and TCRdb retains in-frame clones only, with some absent. Of under 150,000 clones listed, roughly 79% are singletons. Healthy bone marrow donors made up the donor group. This chain joins TRBV5-5 and TRBJ1-6, with D perhaps TRBD1 (6 bases). Sequencing was carried out using PBMCs. The receptor was derived from a young man in good health and CMV-seronegative. In DNA, the CDR3 is TGTGCCAGCAGCGGAACCGACAGGAGCTCCTATAATTCACCCCTCCACTTT. Its protein is CASSGTDRSSYNSPLHF. Full variable domain (missing parts from reference TRBV5-5 and TRBJ1-6): DAGVTQSPTHLIKTRGQQVTLRCSPISGHKSVSWYQQVLGQGPQFIFQYYEKEERGRGNFPDRFSARQFPNYSSELNVNALLLGDSALYLCASSGTDRSSYNSPLHFGNGTRLTVT.